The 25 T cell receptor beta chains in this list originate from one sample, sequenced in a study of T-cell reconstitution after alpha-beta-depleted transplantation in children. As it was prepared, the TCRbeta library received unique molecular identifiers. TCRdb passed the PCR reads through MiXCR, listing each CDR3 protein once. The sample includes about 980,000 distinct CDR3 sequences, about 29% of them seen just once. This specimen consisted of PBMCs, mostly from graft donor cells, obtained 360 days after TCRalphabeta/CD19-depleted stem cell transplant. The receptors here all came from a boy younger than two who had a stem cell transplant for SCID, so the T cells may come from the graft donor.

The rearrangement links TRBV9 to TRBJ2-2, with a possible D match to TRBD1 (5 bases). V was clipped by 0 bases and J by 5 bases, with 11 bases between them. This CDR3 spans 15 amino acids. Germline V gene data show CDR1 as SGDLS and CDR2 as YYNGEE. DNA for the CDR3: TGTGCCAGCAGCGTAGGGTGGGGCTCTACCGGGGAGCTGTTTTTT. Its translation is CASSVGWGSTGELFF.

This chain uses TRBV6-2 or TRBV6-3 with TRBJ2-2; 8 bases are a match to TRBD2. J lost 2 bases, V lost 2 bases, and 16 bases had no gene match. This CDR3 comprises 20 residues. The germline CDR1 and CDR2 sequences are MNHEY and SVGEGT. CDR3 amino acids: CASSYPRWGGGPFNTGELFF. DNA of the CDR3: TGTGCCAGCAGTTACCCCCGTTGGGGCGGGGGGCCTTTCAACACCGGGGAGCTGTTTTTT.

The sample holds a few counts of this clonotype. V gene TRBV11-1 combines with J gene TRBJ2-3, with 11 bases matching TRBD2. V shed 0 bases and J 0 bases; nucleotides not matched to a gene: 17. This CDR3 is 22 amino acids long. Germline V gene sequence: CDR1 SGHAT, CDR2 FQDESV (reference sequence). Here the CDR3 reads CASSLASRASGGPYRSTDTQYF. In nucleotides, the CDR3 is TGTGCCAGCAGCTTAGCGTCTCGGGCTAGCGGGGGGCCTTACCGAAGCACAGATACGCAGTATTTT.

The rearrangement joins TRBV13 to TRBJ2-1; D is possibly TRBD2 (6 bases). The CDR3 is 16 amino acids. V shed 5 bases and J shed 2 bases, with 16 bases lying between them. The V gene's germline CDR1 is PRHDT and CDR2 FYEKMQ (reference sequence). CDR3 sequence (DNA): TGTGCCAGCAGCCTCCGGGACTTTATCCCCTACAATGAGCAGTTCTTC. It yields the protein CASSLRDFIPYNEQFF.

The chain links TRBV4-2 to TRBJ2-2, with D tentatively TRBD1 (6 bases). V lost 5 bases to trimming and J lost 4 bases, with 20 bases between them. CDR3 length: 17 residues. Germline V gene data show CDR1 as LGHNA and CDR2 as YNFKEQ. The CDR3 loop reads CASSYGPWQGSTGELFF. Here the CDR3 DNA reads TGTGCCAGCAGCTACGGTCCTTGGCAGGGGAGCACCGGGGAGCTGTTTTTT.

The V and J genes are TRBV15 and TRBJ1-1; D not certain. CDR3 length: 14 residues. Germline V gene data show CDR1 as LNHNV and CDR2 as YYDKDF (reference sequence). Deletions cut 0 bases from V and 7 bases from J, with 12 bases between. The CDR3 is CATSRDRSVGEAFF. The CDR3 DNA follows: TGTGCCACCAGCAGAGATCGGTCAGTGGGTGAAGCTTTCTTT.

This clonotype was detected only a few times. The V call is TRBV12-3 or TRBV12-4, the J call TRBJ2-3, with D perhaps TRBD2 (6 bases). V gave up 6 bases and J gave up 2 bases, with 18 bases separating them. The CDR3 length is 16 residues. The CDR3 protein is CASSPYWAGPTDTQYF. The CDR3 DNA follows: TGTGCCAGCAGCCCCTACTGGGCGGGACCCACAGATACGCAGTATTTT.

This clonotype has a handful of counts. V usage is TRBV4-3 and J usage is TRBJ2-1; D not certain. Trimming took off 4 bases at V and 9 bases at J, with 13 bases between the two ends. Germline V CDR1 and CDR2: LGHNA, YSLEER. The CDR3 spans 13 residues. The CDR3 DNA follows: TGCGCCAGCAGCCGTAGGGTTGTGGCTGAGCAGTTCTTC. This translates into CASSRRVVAEQFF.

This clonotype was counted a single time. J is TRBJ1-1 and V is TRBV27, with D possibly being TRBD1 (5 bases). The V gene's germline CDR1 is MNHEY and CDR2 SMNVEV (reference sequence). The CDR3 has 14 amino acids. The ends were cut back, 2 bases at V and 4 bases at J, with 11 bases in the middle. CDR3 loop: CASSLSRASTEAFF. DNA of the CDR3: TGTGCCAGCAGTTTAAGCAGGGCGAGCACTGAAGCTTTCTTT.

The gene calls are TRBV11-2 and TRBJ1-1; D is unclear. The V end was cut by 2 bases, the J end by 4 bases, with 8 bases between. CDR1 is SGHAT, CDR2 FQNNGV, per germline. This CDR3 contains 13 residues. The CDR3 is CASSLSAFTEAFF. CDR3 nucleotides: TGTGCCAGCAGCTTAAGTGCCTTCACTGAAGCTTTCTTT.

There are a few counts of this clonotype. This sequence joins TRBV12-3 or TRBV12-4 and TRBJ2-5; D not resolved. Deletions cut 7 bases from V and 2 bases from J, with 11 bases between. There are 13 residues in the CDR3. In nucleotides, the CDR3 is TGTGCCAGCACCACGTGGGGTCAAGAGACCCAGTACTTC. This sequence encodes CASTTWGQETQYF.

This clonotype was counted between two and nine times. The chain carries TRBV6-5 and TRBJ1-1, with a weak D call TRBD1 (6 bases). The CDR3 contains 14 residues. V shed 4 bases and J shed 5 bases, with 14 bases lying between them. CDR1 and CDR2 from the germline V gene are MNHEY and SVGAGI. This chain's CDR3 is CASSSTGEGTEAFF. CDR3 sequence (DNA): TGTGCCAGCAGTTCGACAGGTGAGGGGACTGAAGCTTTCTTT.

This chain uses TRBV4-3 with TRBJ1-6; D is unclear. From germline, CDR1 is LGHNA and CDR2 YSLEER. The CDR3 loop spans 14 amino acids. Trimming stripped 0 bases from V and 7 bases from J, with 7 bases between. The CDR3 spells CASSQDFRNSPLHF. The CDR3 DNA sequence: TGCGCCAGCAGCCAAGATTTCCGAAATTCACCCCTCCACTTT.

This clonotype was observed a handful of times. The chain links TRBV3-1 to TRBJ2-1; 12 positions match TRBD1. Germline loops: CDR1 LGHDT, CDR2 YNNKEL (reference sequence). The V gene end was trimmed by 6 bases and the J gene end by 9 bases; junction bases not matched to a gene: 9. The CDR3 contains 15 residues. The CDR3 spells CASSPGTGGGSEQFF. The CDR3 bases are TGTGCCAGCAGTCCCGGGACAGGGGGCGGGAGTGAGCAGTTCTTC.

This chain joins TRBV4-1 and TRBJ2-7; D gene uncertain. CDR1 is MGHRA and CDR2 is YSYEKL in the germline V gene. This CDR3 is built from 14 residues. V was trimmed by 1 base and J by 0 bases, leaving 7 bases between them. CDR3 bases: TGCGCCAGCAGCCAAGCACGGAACTCCTACGAGCAGTACTTC. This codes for CASSQARNSYEQYF.

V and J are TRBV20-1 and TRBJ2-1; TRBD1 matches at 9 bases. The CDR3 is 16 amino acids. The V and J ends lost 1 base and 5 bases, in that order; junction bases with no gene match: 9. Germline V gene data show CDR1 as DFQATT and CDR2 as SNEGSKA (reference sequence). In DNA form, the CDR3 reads TGCAGTGCTAGAGGACTACAGGGGGCGAGCGACAATGAGCAGTTCTTC. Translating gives CSARGLQGASDNEQFF.

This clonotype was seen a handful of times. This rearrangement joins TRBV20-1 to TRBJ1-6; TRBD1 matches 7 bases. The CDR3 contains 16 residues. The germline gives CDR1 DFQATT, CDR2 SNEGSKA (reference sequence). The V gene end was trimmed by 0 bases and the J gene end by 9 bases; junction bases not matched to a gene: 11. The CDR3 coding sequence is TGCAGTGCTAGAGATGAGCCCCGACAGGGTTCTTCACCCCTCCACTTT. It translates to CSARDEPRQGSSPLHF.

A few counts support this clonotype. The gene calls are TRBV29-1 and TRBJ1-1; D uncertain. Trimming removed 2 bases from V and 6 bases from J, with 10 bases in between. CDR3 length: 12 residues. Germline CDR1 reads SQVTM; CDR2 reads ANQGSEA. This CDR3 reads CSVELGFSEAFF. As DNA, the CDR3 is TGCAGCGTTGAACTCGGGTTTTCTGAAGCTTTCTTT.

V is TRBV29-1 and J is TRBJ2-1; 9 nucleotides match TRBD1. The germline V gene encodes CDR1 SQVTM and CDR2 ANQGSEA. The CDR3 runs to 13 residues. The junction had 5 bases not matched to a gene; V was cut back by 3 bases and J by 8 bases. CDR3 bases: TGCAGCGTTGAGGACAGGGGTCGTGATGAGCAGTTCTTC. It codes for CSVEDRGRDEQFF.

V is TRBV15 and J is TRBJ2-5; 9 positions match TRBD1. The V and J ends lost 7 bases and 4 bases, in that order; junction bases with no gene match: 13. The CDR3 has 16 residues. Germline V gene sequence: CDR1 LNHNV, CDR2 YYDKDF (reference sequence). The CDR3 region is CATTRILTGGPETQYF. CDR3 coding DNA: TGTGCCACCACCAGGATTTTGACAGGGGGGCCAGAGACCCAGTACTTC.

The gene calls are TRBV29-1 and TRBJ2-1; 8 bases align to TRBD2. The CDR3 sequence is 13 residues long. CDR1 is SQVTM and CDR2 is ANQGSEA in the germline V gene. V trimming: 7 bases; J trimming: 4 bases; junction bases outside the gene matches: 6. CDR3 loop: CSAYGGGYNEQFF. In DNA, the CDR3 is TGCAGCGCCTACGGCGGGGGGTACAATGAGCAGTTCTTC.

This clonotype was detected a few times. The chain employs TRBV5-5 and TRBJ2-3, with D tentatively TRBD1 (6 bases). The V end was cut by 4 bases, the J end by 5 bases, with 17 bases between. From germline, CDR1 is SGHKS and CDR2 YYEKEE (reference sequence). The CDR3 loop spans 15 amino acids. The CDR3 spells CASSAPDRRKDTQYF. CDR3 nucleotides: TGTGCCAGCAGCGCCCCCGACAGGAGAAAAGATACGCAGTATTTT.

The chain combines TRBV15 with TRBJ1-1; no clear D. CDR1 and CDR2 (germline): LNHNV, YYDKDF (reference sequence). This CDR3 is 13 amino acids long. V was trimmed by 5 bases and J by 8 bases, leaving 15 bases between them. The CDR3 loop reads CATSGVIGMEAFF. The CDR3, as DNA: TGTGCCACCAGCGGGGTAATTGGGATGGAAGCTTTCTTT.

This CDR3 is CASSPHSGANTGELFF. The DNA of the CDR3 is TGTGCCAGCAGTCCCCATAGCGGGGCGAACACCGGGGAGCTGTTTTTT. This sequence joins TRBV12-3 or TRBV12-4 and TRBJ2-2; 8 positions match TRBD2. The V gene end was trimmed by 5 bases and the J gene end by 0 bases; junction bases not matched to a gene: 5. CDR3 length: 16 amino acids.

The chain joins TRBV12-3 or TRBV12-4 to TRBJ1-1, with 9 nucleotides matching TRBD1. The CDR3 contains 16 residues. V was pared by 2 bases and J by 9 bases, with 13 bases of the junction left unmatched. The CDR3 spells CASSLTVDRGNWKAFF. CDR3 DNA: TGTGCCAGCAGTTTAACCGTCGACAGGGGGAATTGGAAAGCTTTCTTT.